The rows below give T cell receptor beta chains drawn from one sample of a study of CD8+ T cells in alopecia areata. Measured with immunoSEQ multiplex PCR; TCRdb has only the in-frame clones, and not every one. The sample holds about 290,000 clones; roughly 60% are singletons and the top ten take under 2%. Material: CD4+ T cells sorted from blood, obtained at week 24, from a patient treated with tofacitinib. The receptors were gathered from a human donor with alopecia areata. Both conserved end residues are part of each CDR3. The D gene is left open where the match is weak. Clone size is not always given. Where it is, it says once, few, many or a class for expanded clones.

d_gene: NA; abundance: NA; v_gene: TRBV30; j_gene: TRBJ2-7; CDR3nt: TGTGCCCTGGATATCAGGGTCCCCTACGAGCAGTACTTC; CDR3aa: CALDIRVPYEQYF
d_gene: NA; abundance: once; v_gene: TRBV7-2; j_gene: TRBJ2-7; CDR3nt: TGTGCCAGCAGCCCCATTTGGGTATCCTACGAGCAGTACTTC; CDR3aa: CASSPIWVSYEQYF
d_gene: TRBD1; abundance: NA; v_gene: TRBV5-1; j_gene: TRBJ2-7; CDR3nt: TGCGCCAGCAGGAGTACAGGGGATACTTACGAGCAGTACTTC; CDR3aa: CASRSTGDTYEQYF
d_gene: TRBD1; abundance: NA; v_gene: TRBV7-2; j_gene: TRBJ1-2; CDR3nt: TGTGCCAGCACTCTGCGCCGGGACAGGGCTGGCTACACCTTC; CDR3aa: CASTLRRDRAGYTF
d_gene: NA; abundance: NA; v_gene: TRBV6-5; j_gene: TRBJ1-1; CDR3nt: TGTGCCAGCAGTCGCGACTCCGGGCCCATCTTT; CDR3aa: CASSRDSGPIF
d_gene: TRBD1; abundance: few; v_gene: TRBV30; j_gene: TRBJ2-3; CDR3nt: TGTGCCTCCACGACAGGGTCTAGCACAGATACGCAGTATTTT; CDR3aa: CASTTGSSTDTQYF
d_gene: TRBD1; abundance: NA; v_gene: TRBV10-3; j_gene: TRBJ2-5; CDR3nt: TGTGCCATCAGTCCAGGGACAGGGTTTAGGGAAGAGACCCAGTACTTC; CDR3aa: CAISPGTGFREETQYF
d_gene: NA; abundance: NA; v_gene: TRBV30; j_gene: TRBJ1-5; CDR3nt: TGTGCCTGGAGCGCCGTTTGGGGGGGCGATCAGCCCCAGCATTTT; CDR3aa: CAWSAVWGGDQPQHF
d_gene: NA; abundance: NA; v_gene: TRBV5-4; j_gene: TRBJ1-1; CDR3nt: TGTGCCAGCAGGGCTGACGGGCTAGAAGCTTTCTTT; CDR3aa: CASRADGLEAFF
d_gene: TRBD1; abundance: NA; v_gene: TRBV10-3; j_gene: TRBJ1-6; CDR3nt: TGTGCCATCAGAACCGGGACAGGGAGTAATTCACCCCTCCACTTT; CDR3aa: CAIRTGTGSNSPLHF
d_gene: TRBD1; abundance: NA; v_gene: TRBV4-3; j_gene: TRBJ1-1; CDR3nt: TGCGCCAGCAGCCAAGACCCACAGGGGAGGAACATGAACACTGAAGCTTTCTTT; CDR3aa: CASSQDPQGRNMNTEAFF
d_gene: TRBD2; abundance: NA; v_gene: TRBV7-2; j_gene: TRBJ2-1; CDR3nt: TGTGCCAGCAGCCCCCAGCGGGGGTCGGAATTCTTC; CDR3aa: CASSPQRGSEFF
d_gene: TRBD1; abundance: NA; v_gene: TRBV18; j_gene: TRBJ1-2; CDR3nt: TGTGCCAGCTCCCAACCCGGACAGGGCGGCTATGGCTACACCTTC; CDR3aa: CASSQPGQGGYGYTF
d_gene: NA; abundance: few; v_gene: TRBV19; j_gene: TRBJ1-1; CDR3nt: TGTGCCAGTAGTATCGGACAGATGAACACTGAAGCTTTCTTT; CDR3aa: CASSIGQMNTEAFF
d_gene: NA; abundance: NA; v_gene: TRBV6-5; j_gene: TRBJ1-5; CDR3nt: TGTGCCAGCAGGTCTTCGGGACGAAATCAGCCCCAGCATTTT; CDR3aa: CASRSSGRNQPQHF
d_gene: NA; abundance: NA; v_gene: TRBV30; j_gene: TRBJ2-1; CDR3nt: TGTGCCTGGAGTCCCAGGAGGGGGGGACGGAATGAGCAGTTCTTC; CDR3aa: CAWSPRRGGRNEQFF
d_gene: TRBD2; abundance: NA; v_gene: TRBV4-2; j_gene: TRBJ2-3; CDR3nt: TGTGCCAGCAGCCGACCGAGCGGGGGGCCAAGCGATACGCAGTATTTT; CDR3aa: CASSRPSGGPSDTQYF
d_gene: TRBD1; abundance: NA; v_gene: TRBV30; j_gene: TRBJ1-5; CDR3nt: TGTGCCTGGAGTAAAACAGGGGTGGGTCAGCCCCAGCATTTT; CDR3aa: CAWSKTGVGQPQHF
d_gene: NA; abundance: NA; v_gene: TRBV27; j_gene: TRBJ1-6; CDR3nt: TGTGCCAGCACCCAGTGGGGTTATTCACCCCTCCACTTT; CDR3aa: CASTQWGYSPLHF
d_gene: NA; abundance: few; v_gene: TRBV5-1; j_gene: TRBJ1-1; CDR3nt: TGCGCCAGCAGAAGCCCCGGGCTTAACACTGAAGCTTTCTTT; CDR3aa: CASRSPGLNTEAFF
d_gene: TRBD1; abundance: few; v_gene: TRBV11-2; j_gene: TRBJ2-1; CDR3nt: TGTGCCAGCAGTTCAGGGGGCTCCTACAATGAGCAGTTCTTC; CDR3aa: CASSSGGSYNEQFF
d_gene: NA; abundance: NA; v_gene: TRBV6-1; j_gene: TRBJ2-5; CDR3nt: TGTGCCAGCAGTGTGAGTGGACGGGGCGGCCGGGAGACCCAGTACTTC; CDR3aa: CASSVSGRGGRETQYF
d_gene: TRBD1; abundance: NA; v_gene: TRBV13; j_gene: TRBJ1-1; CDR3nt: TGTGCCAGCAGCCCCAGACAGGGCCACATGAACACTGAAGCTTTCTTT; CDR3aa: CASSPRQGHMNTEAFF
d_gene: TRBD1; abundance: few; v_gene: TRBV29-1; j_gene: TRBJ2-5; CDR3nt: TGCAGCTTTTTGACAGGGGTGGAGACCCAGTACTTC; CDR3aa: CSFLTGVETQYF
d_gene: NA; abundance: NA; v_gene: TRBV30; j_gene: TRBJ1-1; CDR3nt: TGTGCCTGGAGTATCAGGACCTCGACTGAAGCTTTCTTT; CDR3aa: CAWSIRTSTEAFF
d_gene: TRBD1; abundance: NA; v_gene: TRBV28; j_gene: TRBJ1-5; CDR3nt: TGTGCCAGCAGTTTTAGGGGACAGCCGTTCCCATATCAGCCCCAGCATTTT; CDR3aa: CASSFRGQPFPYQPQHF
d_gene: NA; abundance: NA; v_gene: TRBV2; j_gene: TRBJ2-1; CDR3nt: TGTGCCAGTGCTGGGGGGACATACAATGAGCAGTTCTTC; CDR3aa: CASAGGTYNEQFF
d_gene: NA; abundance: few; v_gene: TRBV11-2; j_gene: TRBJ2-1; CDR3nt: TGTGCCAGCAGCTTAGGACTCCAACGGACAGACAATGAGCAGTTCTTC; CDR3aa: CASSLGLQRTDNEQFF
d_gene: NA; abundance: NA; v_gene: TRBV7-3; j_gene: TRBJ2-1; CDR3nt: TGTGCCAGCAGCTTAACGGCTAGCGAGAGTGAGCAGTTCTTC; CDR3aa: CASSLTASESEQFF
d_gene: NA; abundance: NA; v_gene: TRBV6-6; j_gene: TRBJ1-5; CDR3nt: TGTGCCAGCACGTTTAGCAATCAGCCCCAGCATTTT; CDR3aa: CASTFSNQPQHF
d_gene: NA; abundance: NA; v_gene: TRBV6-5; j_gene: TRBJ2-3; CDR3nt: TGTGCCAGCAGTTACGGGCCCGCTAGCACAGATACGCAGTATTTT; CDR3aa: CASSYGPASTDTQYF
d_gene: NA; abundance: NA; v_gene: TRBV10-3; j_gene: TRBJ1-2; CDR3nt: TGTGCCAGTTCGGGGGCGGATGGCTATGGCTACACCTTC; CDR3aa: CASSGADGYGYTF
d_gene: TRBD1; abundance: NA; v_gene: TRBV25-1; j_gene: TRBJ2-7; CDR3nt: TGTGCCAGCAGCCCGACGGGACAGGGAATATTGTACTTC; CDR3aa: CASSPTGQGILYF
d_gene: NA; abundance: NA; v_gene: TRBV4-1; j_gene: TRBJ2-5; CDR3nt: TGCGCCAGCAGCCACTCCGGTCGCCAAGAGACCCAGTACTTC; CDR3aa: CASSHSGRQETQYF
d_gene: NA; abundance: NA; v_gene: TRBV19; j_gene: TRBJ2-5; CDR3nt: TGTGCCAGTAGTATCCATCATGCTGCAGGCCTACAAGAGACCCAGTACTTC; CDR3aa: CASSIHHAAGLQETQYF
d_gene: NA; abundance: NA; v_gene: TRBV4-2; j_gene: TRBJ2-1; CDR3nt: TGTGCCAGCACCCGCGGGGACACCGAGCAGTTCTTC; CDR3aa: CASTRGDTEQFF
d_gene: NA; abundance: NA; v_gene: TRBV4-2; j_gene: TRBJ1-5; CDR3nt: TGTGCCAGCAGCCCCCAAACGGAGGGCAATCAGCCCCAGCATTTT; CDR3aa: CASSPQTEGNQPQHF
d_gene: NA; abundance: few; v_gene: TRBV6-5; j_gene: TRBJ2-7; CDR3nt: TGTGCCAGCGAAGGGGGTCGCTCCTACGAGCAGTACTTC; CDR3aa: CASEGGRSYEQYF
d_gene: NA; abundance: NA; v_gene: TRBV5-6; j_gene: TRBJ1-5; CDR3nt: TGTGCCAGCAGCTTATTCACAGGGACCTTTAGCAATCAGCCCCAGCATTTT; CDR3aa: CASSLFTGTFSNQPQHF
d_gene: NA; abundance: NA; v_gene: TRBV27; j_gene: TRBJ2-3; CDR3nt: TGTGCCAGCAACCCCTTCACAGGGCGATGGGGCACAGATACGCAGTATTTT; CDR3aa: CASNPFTGRWGTDTQYF
d_gene: TRBD1; abundance: few; v_gene: TRBV10-3; j_gene: TRBJ2-2; CDR3nt: TGTGCCATCGGGGACAGGGCGGCCGGGGAGCTGTTTTTT; CDR3aa: CAIGDRAAGELFF
d_gene: NA; abundance: NA; v_gene: TRBV30; j_gene: TRBJ2-1; CDR3nt: TGTGCCTGGACCCCGCTAGTCTCCAATGAGCAGTTCTTC; CDR3aa: CAWTPLVSNEQFF
d_gene: NA; abundance: NA; v_gene: TRBV5-1; j_gene: TRBJ2-5; CDR3nt: TGCGCCAGCAGCCTACTATCAGGAGCAGAGACCCAGTACTTC; CDR3aa: CASSLLSGAETQYF
d_gene: NA; abundance: few; v_gene: TRBV7-9; j_gene: TRBJ1-2; CDR3nt: TGTGCCAGCAGCTTAGCCGGCAGGGAACGGGATGGCTACACCTTC; CDR3aa: CASSLAGRERDGYTF
d_gene: TRBD2; abundance: NA; v_gene: TRBV29-1; j_gene: TRBJ2-1; CDR3nt: TGCAGCGTTGCCATAGGGACTAGCCTGTACAATGAGCAGTTCTTC; CDR3aa: CSVAIGTSLYNEQFF
d_gene: TRBD1; abundance: NA; v_gene: TRBV5-1; j_gene: TRBJ2-7; CDR3nt: TGCGCCAGCAGCTTGCAGGGGGCGGCCTACGAGCAGTACTTC; CDR3aa: CASSLQGAAYEQYF
d_gene: TRBD1; abundance: NA; v_gene: TRBV5-6; j_gene: TRBJ2-1; CDR3nt: TGTGCCAGCAGCTTGGGACAGGGCCTCAATGAGCAGTTCTTC; CDR3aa: CASSLGQGLNEQFF
d_gene: TRBD2; abundance: NA; v_gene: TRBV7-6; j_gene: TRBJ2-5; CDR3nt: TGTGCCAGCAGCCGCGAGGGAGGGAGGTACCAAGAGACCCAGTACTTC; CDR3aa: CASSREGGRYQETQYF
d_gene: TRBD1; abundance: few; v_gene: TRBV5-1; j_gene: TRBJ2-7; CDR3nt: TGCGCCAGCAGCTTGAAGGGGGCCCCCTCCTACGAGCAGTACTTC; CDR3aa: CASSLKGAPSYEQYF
d_gene: NA; abundance: NA; v_gene: TRBV10-3; j_gene: TRBJ1-6; CDR3nt: TGTGCCATCAGGGGGCCGAGTGGGGATTCACCCCTCCACTTT; CDR3aa: CAIRGPSGDSPLHF
d_gene: NA; abundance: NA; v_gene: TRBV7-7; j_gene: TRBJ1-1; CDR3nt: TGTGCTAGCAGCTTGGTTTATGGGAACACTGAAGCTTTCTTT; CDR3aa: CASSLVYGNTEAFF